The 14 T cell receptor beta chains below all came from one sample that was sequenced in a study of blood T cell repertoires in COVID-19. Measured with immunoSEQ multiplex PCR; TCRdb has only the in-frame clones, and not every one. The data show approximately 360,000 clones, roughly nine tenths seen once. Sequencing was done on a sample of peripheral blood. The receptors derive from a man between 35 and 55 years old with acute or convalescent COVID-19.

V gene TRBV10-3 combines with J gene TRBJ2-7, with a weak D call TRBD1 (5 bases). V lost 7 bases to trimming and J lost 0 bases, with 13 bases between them. This CDR3 contains 14 residues. The V gene's germline CDR1 is ENHRY and CDR2 SYGVKD. The CDR3 DNA reads as TGTGCCATCAACCAGGGAAGGGTCTCCTACGAGCAGTACTTC. It specifies CAINQGRVSYEQYF.

The chain joins TRBV28 to TRBJ1-2; TRBD1 matches 8 bases. The ends lost 6 bases at V and 8 bases at J; junction bases unmatched: 11. This CDR3 is 14 amino acids long. Germline lookup yields CDR1 MDHEN and CDR2 SYDVKM. The CDR3 loop is CASRSGTGVQGYTF. DNA for the CDR3: TGTGCCAGCAGGAGTGGGACAGGAGTGCAGGGCTACACCTTC.

Here the CDR3 DNA reads TGTGCCAGCAGCCCACAGGGGGGCCAGGGCTTGGAGACCCAGTACTTC. As protein: CASSPQGGQGLETQYF. The chain combines TRBV21-1 with TRBJ2-5; no check of the table's D call, TRBD1, against the DNA was made. TRBV21-1 is a pseudogene segment. CDR3 length: 16 residues.

A single count supports this clone. The chain joins TRBV5-1 to TRBJ2-1; 7 bases are shared with TRBD2. Germline assignment: CDR1 SGHRS and CDR2 YFSETQ. The length of the CDR3 is 17 residues. V dropped 4 bases and J dropped 0; count of bases not matched to a gene: 10. The CDR3 here is CASSAELATSSYNEQFF. CDR3 DNA: TGCGCCAGCAGCGCAGAACTAGCGACGAGCTCCTACAATGAGCAGTTCTTC.

This rearrangement joins TRBV28 to TRBJ1-5, with 9 nucleotides matching TRBD1. Trimming cost V 4 bases and J 1 base; bases outside gene matches: 14. Germline values: CDR1 MDHEN, CDR2 SYDVKM. This CDR3 region has 19 residues. DNA of the CDR3: TGTGCCAGCAGTTCCCCTAGAGACCCGGGACAGGGAAGCAATCAGCCCCAGCATTTT. Amino acids: CASSSPRDPGQGSNQPQHF.

The table lists this clone with a few counts. The V gene is TRBV5-6, the J gene TRBJ2-3; 9 positions agree with TRBD2. V lost 4 bases, J lost 5 bases, and 8 bases stayed unmatched. From germline, CDR1 is SGHDT and CDR2 YYEEEE. This CDR3 spans 15 amino acids. The CDR3 here is CASSRSGSGGDTQYF. The CDR3 nucleotides read TGTGCCAGCAGCCGTAGCGGGAGCGGTGGAGATACGCAGTATTTT.

The CDR3 coding sequence is TGTGCCAGCCGAGGGCGGCACTATGGCTACACCTTC. Translating gives CASRGRHYGYTF. This chain joins TRBV7-2 and TRBJ1-2; D is undetermined. V lost 8 bases, J lost 3 bases, and 10 bases lay in between. Germline assignment: CDR1 SGHTA and CDR2 FQGNSA. CDR3 length equals 12 residues. Full variable domain (remainder filled in from reference TRBV7-2 and TRBJ1-2): GAGVSQSPSNKVTEKGKDVELRCDPISGHTALYWYRQSLGQGLEFLIYFQGNSAPDKSGLPSDRFSAERTGGSVSTLTIQRTQQEDSAVYLCASRGRHYGYTFGSGTRLTVV.

This rearrangement joins TRBV21-1 to TRBJ1-2. TRBV21-1 is a pseudogene locus. The CDR3 is 14 residues long. CDR3 sequence: CASSPRRGCYGYTF. Here the CDR3 DNA reads TGTGCCAGCAGCCCAAGGCGGGGGTGCTATGGCTACACCTTC.

The chain combines TRBV7-8 with TRBJ1-4; 9 bases match TRBD1. CDR1 and CDR2 (germline): SGHVS, FQNEAQ. The CDR3 has 16 residues. Trimming at V came to 4 bases and at J to 4 bases, leaving 7 bases not matched to a gene. The CDR3 protein is CASSWAGQGVNEKLFF. CDR3 coding DNA: TGTGCCAGCAGCTGGGCGGGACAGGGCGTTAATGAAAAACTGTTTTTT.

The chain uses TRBV11-3 and TRBJ2-7, with 7 bases aligning to TRBD2. Per the germline V gene, CDR1 is SGHNT and CDR2 is YENEEA. The CDR3 spans 14 residues. Losses at the gene ends were 1 base for V and 0 bases for J; bases not matched to a gene: 0. This CDR3 is CASSLGGGSYEQYF. The DNA of the CDR3 is TGTGCCAGCAGCTTAGGGGGGGGCTCCTACGAGCAGTACTTC.

The chain recombines TRBV27 with TRBJ2-7, with TRBD1 as a possible D gene (5 bases). V was shortened by 6 bases and J by 2 bases, with 5 bases between the two germline ends. The CDR3 has 11 residues. Germline V gene sequence: CDR1 MNHEY, CDR2 SMNVEV (reference sequence). DNA of the CDR3: TGTGCCAGCAGAGGGGCCTACGAGCAGTACTTC. Translating gives CASRGAYEQYF.

V usage is TRBV7-3 and J usage is TRBJ2-1; 9 nucleotides align to TRBD2. V lost 5 bases, J lost 4 bases, and 12 bases stayed unmatched. CDR1 is SGHTA and CDR2 is FQGTGA in the germline V gene. The CDR3 is 17 amino acids. This CDR3 reads CASSPRGSGSTYNEQFF. CDR3 DNA: TGTGCCAGCAGCCCACGGGGTAGCGGGAGTACATACAATGAGCAGTTCTTC. Full variable domain (rest looked up from reference TRBV7-3 and TRBJ2-1): GAGVSQTPSNKVTEKGKYVELRCDPISGHTALYWYRQSLGQGPEFLIYFQGTGAADDSGLPNDRFFAVRPEGSVSTLKIQRTERGDSAVYLCASSPRGSGSTYNEQFFGPGTRLTVL.

The V gene is TRBV6-5, the J gene TRBJ2-7, with 10 bases that match TRBD1. This CDR3 region has 14 residues. Germline V gene data show CDR1 as MNHEY and CDR2 as SVGAGI. The V and J ends lost 7 bases and 7 bases, in that order; junction bases with no gene match: 10. CDR3 coding DNA: TGTGCCAGCACCCTCCGACAGGGGGCAGGAGAGCAGTACTTC. Its translation is CASTLRQGAGEQYF.

The chain employs TRBV11-2 and TRBJ2-5; 8 positions match TRBD1. Germline CDR1 is SGHAT and CDR2 is FQNNGV. J was trimmed by 7 bases and V by 0 bases; bases with no gene match: 10. This CDR3 is built from 16 residues. CDR3 nucleotides: TGTGCCAGCAGCTTAGAAGGAGCAGGGGGCGTAGGGACCCAGTACTTC. Its translation is CASSLEGAGGVGTQYF.